The 27 T cell receptor beta chains below come from one sample, sequenced in a study of blood T cell repertoires in COVID-19. Libraries were prepared by immunoSEQ multiplex PCR; TCRdb keeps only in-frame clonotypes and omits some of them. The sample contains over 150,000 clones, more than 70% of which appear only once. Specimen: peripheral blood. The origin of the receptors is a man between 18 and 35 years old with active or convalescent COVID-19.

V is TRBV6-5 and J is TRBJ2-7, with D possibly being TRBD1 (5 bases). Deletions cut 7 bases from V and 2 bases from J, with 15 bases between. The CDR3 spans 14 residues. Germline values: CDR1 MNHEY, CDR2 SVGAGI. This CDR3 reads CASTLGPGTYEQYF. The CDR3 DNA follows: TGTGCCAGCACCCTTGGTCCAGGGACCTACGAGCAGTACTTC.

The V and J genes are TRBV6-4 and TRBJ2-3; maybe TRBD1 (5 bases). V was shortened by 3 bases and J by 4 bases, with 20 bases between the two germline ends. The CDR3 loop spans 17 amino acids. Germline CDR1 MRHNA, CDR2 SNTAGT. The CDR3 DNA sequence: TGTGCCAGCAGTGAAGGGGCCCTCGGAAGGGGCGCAGATACGCAGTATTTT. Residues: CASSEGALGRGADTQYF.

The gene calls are TRBV19 and TRBJ1-1; D may be TRBD1 (6 bases). There are 15 residues in the CDR3. The germline gives CDR1 LNHDA, CDR2 SQIVND (reference sequence). V lost 5 bases and J 1 base, leaving 14 bases between the germline ends. CDR3 coding DNA: TGTGCCAGTAGTGCACACTCGACAGGGAACACTGAAGCTTTCTTT. Translating gives CASSAHSTGNTEAFF.

The chain recombines TRBV5-1 with TRBJ2-7; 7 bases line up with TRBD1. V trimming: 4 bases; J trimming: 1 base; junction bases outside the gene matches: 2. The CDR3 has 13 amino acids. CDR1 is SGHRS and CDR2 is YFSETQ in the germline V gene. The CDR3 sequence: CASSQGQSYEQYF. The CDR3 bases are TGCGCCAGCAGCCAGGGACAGTCCTACGAGCAGTACTTC.

There are many counts of this clone. Other DNA sequences within the sample encode an identical CDR3. The rearrangement uses TRBV18 and TRBJ1-2; TRBD1 is a possible D gene (5 bases). The germline CDR1 and CDR2 sequences are KGHSH and LQKENI. Trimming removed 0 bases at V and 1 base at J, with 6 bases between. CDR3 length equals 14 residues. CDR3 amino acids: CASSPPTVNYGYTF. CDR3 DNA: TGTGCCAGCTCACCACCGACAGTTAACTATGGCTACACCTTC.

The chain employs TRBV3-1 (or the pseudogene TRBV3-2) and TRBJ2-1; 13 bases line up with TRBD2. J was trimmed by 7 bases and V by 2 bases; bases with no gene match: 2. Germline V gene lookup returns CDR1 LGHDT and CDR2 YNNKEL (reference sequence). The CDR3 has 15 amino acids. The CDR3 here is CASSQPTSGRNEQFF. The DNA of the CDR3 is TGTGCCAGCAGCCAACCGACTAGCGGGAGGAATGAGCAGTTCTTC.

The gene calls are TRBV19 and TRBJ2-1, with D possibly TRBD2 on 6 matching bases. This CDR3 has 13 amino acids. Trimming shortened V by 4 bases and J by 6 bases, and 10 bases separated the two germline ends. The germline gives CDR1 LNHDA, CDR2 SQIVND (reference sequence). The CDR3 sequence: CASSRVEGNEQFF. DNA of the CDR3: TGTGCCAGTAGTAGAGTGGAGGGCAATGAGCAGTTCTTC.

V gene TRBV9 combines with J gene TRBJ1-6, with D uncertain. The CDR3 contains 13 residues. V lost 4 bases, J lost 10 bases, and 12 bases lay in between. Germline V lookup: CDR1 SGDLS, CDR2 YYNGEE. The chain's CDR3 is CASSLTSESPLHF. Written as DNA, the CDR3 is TGTGCCAGCAGCTTGACCTCGGAGTCACCCCTCCACTTT.

This clone came up once. The V call is TRBV29-1, the J call TRBJ1-1; 10 bases are a match to TRBD1. Germline CDR1 and CDR2: SQVTM and ANQGSEA. The CDR3 runs 14 residues. The V gene end was trimmed by 1 base and the J gene end by 5 bases; junction bases not matched to a gene: 4. CDR3 DNA sequence: TGCAGCGTTGAAGCCGACAGGGGGCTGACTGAAGCTTTCTTT. The encoded protein is CSVEADRGLTEAFF.

This clone has a handful of counts. This chain connects TRBV30 to TRBJ2-7, with a weak D call TRBD1 (6 bases). The CDR3 sequence is 11 residues long. With 2 bases removed from V and 6 bases from J, the gap between germline ends came to 8 bases. Germline V gene data show CDR1 as GTSNPN and CDR2 as SVGIG (reference sequence). The CDR3 here is CAWSKGGEQYF. CDR3 coding DNA: TGTGCCTGGAGTAAAGGGGGCGAGCAGTACTTC.

The chain has TRBV6-4 and TRBJ1-2; 11 positions agree with TRBD1. The J segment lost 4 bases and the V segment lost 6 bases, leaving 7 bases of the junction unmatched. The length of the CDR3 is 15 residues. Germline CDR1 MRHNA, CDR2 SNTAGT. This CDR3 is CASRMGQGGSYGYTF. The CDR3 DNA reads as TGTGCCAGCAGAATGGGACAGGGGGGTAGCTATGGCTACACCTTC.

This clone has only one observation. The J gene is TRBJ1-4, the V gene TRBV4-1, with a weak D call TRBD1 (5 bases). V was shortened by 6 bases and J by 3 bases, with 17 bases between the two germline ends. The CDR3 sequence is 16 residues long. Germline lookup yields CDR1 MGHRA and CDR2 YSYEKL. The CDR3 DNA reads TGCGCCAGCAGTCTAGGGATGGGGCAGCCTAATGAAAAACTGTTTTTT. Amino acids: CASSLGMGQPNEKLFF.

The chain employs TRBV30 and TRBJ2-2, with 8 bases lining up with TRBD2. Germline-derived CDR1 and CDR2 are GTSNPN and SVGIG (reference sequence). The junction had 12 bases not matched to a gene; V was cut back by 2 bases and J by 1 base. This CDR3 is 18 amino acids long. This CDR3 reads CAWSSTPGGRLNTGELFF. The CDR3 DNA reads TGTGCCTGGAGTAGCACCCCGGGGGGGCGTTTGAACACCGGGGAGCTGTTTTTT.

J is TRBJ1-1 and V is TRBV2, with D tentatively TRBD1 (6 bases). This CDR3 region has 15 residues. V was clipped by 6 bases and J by 1 base, with 15 bases between them. From germline, CDR1 is SNHLY and CDR2 FYNNEI. The CDR3 sequence: CASRQRTTGNTEAFF. The CDR3 DNA follows: TGTGCCAGCAGGCAGCGGACGACAGGGAACACTGAAGCTTTCTTT. Based on the CDR3 plus reference TRBV2 and TRBJ1-1, the full variable domain is EPEVTQTPSHQVTQMGQEVILRCVPISNHLYFYWYRQILGQKVEFLVSFYNNEISEKSEIFDDQFSVERPDGSNFTLKIRSTKLEDSAMYFCASRQRTTGNTEAFFGQGTRLTVV.

V and J are TRBV6-5 and TRBJ1-1; 7 nucleotides line up with TRBD1. CDR3 length equals 14 residues. CDR1 MNHEY and CDR2 SVGAGI come from the germline V gene. V trimming: 4 bases; J trimming: 3 bases; junction bases outside the gene matches: 5. For the CDR3, the DNA is TGTGCCAGCAGTTTAGGGGGCGAGGACACTGAAGCTTTCTTT. Translation gives CASSLGGEDTEAFF.

CDR3 in amino acids: CASSLSGITYEQYF. The CDR3 DNA reads as TGTGCCAGCAGTTTATCAGGGATCACCTACGAGCAGTACTTC. V and J are TRBV28 and TRBJ2-7; D may be TRBD1 (5 bases). The CDR3 length is 14 residues. Germline CDR1 reads MDHEN; CDR2 reads SYDVKM. V lost 1 base and J 2 bases, leaving 9 bases between the germline ends.

The J gene is TRBJ2-3, the V gene TRBV15, with D tentatively TRBD2 (6 bases). The germline CDR1 and CDR2 sequences are LNHNV and YYDKDF (reference sequence). V lost 4 bases, J lost 2 bases, and 13 bases lay in between. The CDR3 is made up of 15 amino acids. CDR3 DNA sequence: TGTGCCACCAGCAACGAAGGGGACTTCACAGATACGCAGTATTTT. As protein: CATSNEGDFTDTQYF. Together with reference TRBV15 and TRBJ2-3, the CDR3 gives the full variable domain: DAMVIQNPRYQVTQFGKPVTLSCSQTLNHNVMYWYQQKSSQAPKLLFHYYDKDFNNEADTPDNFQSRRPNTSFCFLDIRSPGLGDTAMYLCATSNEGDFTDTQYFGPGTRLTVL.

This clone has a single count. The V and J genes are TRBV4-2 and TRBJ1-3; 9 nucleotides line up with TRBD1. CDR1 is LGHNA, CDR2 YNFKEQ, per germline. The CDR3 consists of 14 residues. The V gene end was trimmed by 5 bases and the J gene end by 6 bases; junction bases not matched to a gene: 5. Written as DNA, the CDR3 is TGTGCCAGCAGCTTAGGGACAGGGAAAAACACCATATATTTT. It yields the protein CASSLGTGKNTIYF.

The chain joins TRBV19 to TRBJ2-2; unclear D gene. V lost 6 bases, J lost 7 bases, and 6 bases lay in between. CDR1 is LNHDA, CDR2 SQIVND, per germline (reference sequence). This CDR3 has 11 residues. CDR3 bases: TGTGCCAGTAGGTTTATCGGGGAGCTGTTTTTT. It translates to CASRFIGELFF.

The chain joins TRBV6-5 to TRBJ1-1, with TRBD1 as a possible D gene (5 bases). The V gene lost 7 bases and the J gene lost 0 bases, with 9 bases spanning the gap. The CDR3 is made up of 13 amino acids. The germline CDR1 and CDR2 sequences are MNHEY and SVGAGI. The CDR3 DNA reads TGTGCCAGCACCCTGACAGTGAACACTGAAGCTTTCTTT. Translating it yields CASTLTVNTEAFF.

This chain joins TRBV20-1 and TRBJ2-7; 8 bases agree with TRBD1. V trimming: 3 bases; J trimming: 2 bases; junction bases outside the gene matches: 3. Germline V gives CDR1 DFQATT, CDR2 SNEGSKA (reference sequence). The CDR3 has 13 amino acids. The CDR3 DNA follows: TGCAGTGCTAGTAGGGACAGGACCTACGAGCAGTACTTC. This sequence encodes CSASRDRTYEQYF.

V and J are TRBV7-3 and TRBJ2-7; 8 bases match TRBD2. V dropped 5 bases and J dropped 3; count of bases not matched to a gene: 9. CDR1 and CDR2 (germline): SGHTA, FQGTGA. The CDR3 has 15 amino acids. DNA for the CDR3: TGTGCCAGCAGCATCCAAGCGGGAGTAAGCTACGAGCAGTACTTC. It is translated as CASSIQAGVSYEQYF.

The DNA for the CDR3 is TGTGCCAGCAGCTTGATCGGAGAGCGGGAAGAGACCCAGTACTTC. This gives the protein CASSLIGEREETQYF. The rearrangement joins TRBV7-9 to TRBJ2-5, with TRBD2 as a possible D gene (6 bases). Germline loops: CDR1 SEHNR, CDR2 FQNEAQ (reference sequence). Trimming removed 3 bases from V and 3 bases from J, with 14 bases in between. The CDR3 covers 15 residues. The whole variable domain, remainder taken from reference TRBV7-9 and TRBJ2-5, is DTGVSQNPRHKITKRGQNVTFRCDPISEHNRLYWYRQTLGQGPEFLTYFQNEAQLEKSRLLSDRFSAERPKGSFSTLEIQRTEQGDSAMYLCASSLIGEREETQYFGPGTRLLVL.

A few counts support this clone. J is TRBJ2-2 and V is TRBV2; 8 bases match TRBD2. The V segment lost 4 bases and the J segment 5 bases; nucleotides outside the gene matches: 6. Germline CDR1 reads SNHLY; CDR2 reads FYNNEI. There are 15 residues in the CDR3. The CDR3 reads CASSVGGRRTGELFF. Here the CDR3 DNA reads TGTGCCAGCAGTGTCGGCGGGAGGAGGACCGGGGAGCTGTTTTTT. Combining the CDR3 with reference TRBV2 and TRBJ2-2 gives the whole variable domain EPEVTQTPSHQVTQMGQEVILRCVPISNHLYFYWYRQILGQKVEFLVSFYNNEISEKSEIFDDQFSVERPDGSNFTLKIRSTKLEDSAMYFCASSVGGRRTGELFFGEGSRLTVL.

The chain links TRBV6-5 to TRBJ2-1, with a tentative D call TRBD2 (6 bases). The CDR3 covers 15 residues. Germline V gene data show CDR1 as MNHEY and CDR2 as SVGAGI. Deletions cut 6 bases from V and 5 bases from J, with 17 bases between. The CDR3 protein is CASRFVGTVDNEQFF. In DNA, the CDR3 is TGTGCCAGCAGGTTTGTCGGGACTGTAGACAATGAGCAGTTCTTC.

The J gene is TRBJ2-1, the V gene TRBV5-6; D might be TRBD2 (6 bases). The germline CDR1 and CDR2 sequences are SGHDT and YYEEEE. The V and J ends lost 4 bases and 9 bases respectively, with 11 bases between them. The CDR3 extends over 12 amino acids. The CDR3 is CASSGGSAEQFF. DNA for the CDR3: TGTGCCAGCAGCGGGGGGTCCGCTGAGCAGTTCTTC. Supplemented by reference TRBV5-6 and TRBJ2-1, the full variable domain reads DAGVTQSPTHLIKTRGQQVTLRCSPKSGHDTVSWYQQALGQGPQFIFQYYEEEERQRGNFPDRFSGHQFPNYSSELNVNALLLGDSALYLCASSGGSAEQFFGPGTRLTVL.

V gene TRBV6-5 combines with J gene TRBJ1-2, with 7 positions matching TRBD1. The CDR3 totals 14 residues. With 3 bases clipped from V and 3 bases from J, the junction kept 4 bases outside the gene matches. Germline CDR1 and CDR2: MNHEY and SVGAGI. CDR3 protein: CASSYGQGDYGYTF. The CDR3 DNA follows: TGTGCCAGCAGTTATGGGCAGGGGGACTATGGCTACACCTTC.